Below are 27 T cell receptor beta chains sequenced from a single sample in a study of cytomegalovirus exposure and HLA in healthy donors. The study ran its PCR with 60 Vbeta and 13 Jbeta primers. Generated by immunoSEQ multiplex PCR, the TCRdb table keeps only in-frame clones and is missing some. Here the sample table reports 100,000 to 150,000 clones. What was sequenced was PBMCs. These receptors all come from a young man in good health and CMV-seronegative.

The chain carries TRBV7-9 and TRBJ2-1, with a possible D match to TRBD2 (6 bases). Trimming took off 5 bases at V and 10 bases at J, with 27 bases between the two ends. The CDR3 extends over 17 amino acids. Germline V gene sequence: CDR1 SEHNR, CDR2 FQNEAQ (reference sequence). Here the CDR3 reads CASSREWGVRVGKEQFF. In DNA, the CDR3 is TGTGCCAGCAGCCGGGAATGGGGGGTAAGGGTAGGTAAGGAGCAGTTCTTC.

V usage is TRBV5-5 and J usage is TRBJ1-5, with D tentatively TRBD1 (5 bases). The CDR3 has 15 residues. The germline V and J ends were trimmed by 4 bases and 9 bases, with 20 bases remaining between them. CDR1 is SGHKS and CDR2 is YYEKEE in the germline V gene (reference sequence). The CDR3 here is CASSLNVGGKGPQHF. The CDR3, as DNA: TGTGCCAGCAGCCTGAACGTTGGGGGGAAGGGGCCCCAGCATTTT.

The gene calls are TRBV10-1 and TRBJ1-1, with 8 positions matching TRBD1. The CDR3 has 12 amino acids. The germline gives CDR1 WNHNN, CDR2 SYGVQD (reference sequence). J was trimmed by 4 bases and V by 6 bases; bases with no gene match: 1. CDR3 nucleotides: TGCGCCAGCAGCGACAGGGGCACTGAAGCTTTCTTT. Protein: CASSDRGTEAFF.

The rearrangement joins TRBV6-5 to TRBJ1-5; D gene unclear. The CDR3 extends over 14 amino acids. Trimming took 8 bases from V and 0 from J, leaving 11 bases between them. CDR1 is MNHEY and CDR2 is SVGAGI in the germline V gene. The CDR3 here is CASALGSSNQPQHF. The CDR3 bases are TGTGCCAGCGCCTTAGGGAGTAGCAATCAGCCCCAGCATTTT.

This chain links TRBV15 with TRBJ2-3; unclear D gene. The CDR3 length is 15 residues. Between the trimmed V and J ends, which lost 5 bases and 6 bases, there was a span of 18 bases. CDR1 and CDR2 from the germline V gene are LNHNV and YYDKDF (reference sequence). CDR3 protein: CATSPHPSSSDTQYF. CDR3 coding DNA: TGTGCCACCAGCCCTCACCCCTCCAGTAGCGATACGCAGTATTTT.

The chain uses TRBV9 and TRBJ2-1; 8 nucleotides match TRBD1. The CDR3 extends over 12 amino acids. In germline, CDR1 is SGDLS, CDR2 YYNGEE. Trimming at V came to 3 bases and at J to 7 bases, leaving 0 bases not matched to a gene. The CDR3 nucleotides read TGTGCCAGCAGCGGACAGGGGAATGAGCAGTTCTTC. As protein: CASSGQGNEQFF.

This chain uses TRBV5-1 with TRBJ2-5; D is unresolved. Trimming shortened V by 1 base and J by 2 bases, and 9 bases separated the two germline ends. CDR1 is SGHRS and CDR2 is YFSETQ in the germline V gene. The CDR3 length is 14 residues. The CDR3 spells CASSLTTPQETQYF. Written as DNA, the CDR3 is TGCGCCAGCAGCTTGACTACGCCTCAAGAGACCCAGTACTTC.

This chain connects TRBV28 to TRBJ1-1, with D perhaps matching TRBD1 (6 bases). V dropped 2 bases and J dropped 6 bases, with 10 bases sitting between them. The CDR3 length is 13 residues. Germline V gene sequence: CDR1 MDHEN, CDR2 SYDVKM. The CDR3 nucleotides are TGTGCCAGCAGTTTACTGGGGGCGCCTGAAGCTTTCTTT. It translates to CASSLLGAPEAFF.

The chain recombines TRBV7-6 with TRBJ2-7; weak D call: TRBD2 (5 bases). Germline V gene data show CDR1 as SGHVS and CDR2 as FNYEAQ. V gave up 1 base and J gave up 2 bases, with 9 bases separating them. The CDR3 is made up of 14 amino acids. CDR3: CASSLVRGTYEQYF. DNA for the CDR3: TGTGCCAGCAGCTTAGTAAGAGGGACCTACGAGCAGTACTTC.

The chain combines TRBV5-4 with TRBJ2-3; 8 bases match TRBD1. The CDR3 runs to 18 residues. V lost 6 bases, J lost 0 bases, and 15 bases stayed unmatched. Germline V gene data show CDR1 as SGHNT and CDR2 as YYREEE (reference sequence). The CDR3 DNA reads TGTGCCAGCACCCCGGGACAGGCCTTGTCGTATAGCACAGATACGCAGTATTTT. Translation gives CASTPGQALSYSTDTQYF.

The rearrangement links TRBV19 to TRBJ2-1; no reliable D call. V lost 7 bases to trimming and J lost 5 bases, with 12 bases between them. The V gene's germline CDR1 is LNHDA and CDR2 SQIVND (reference sequence). This CDR3 is 13 amino acids long. The CDR3 protein is CASKIVNNNEQFF. CDR3 DNA sequence: TGTGCCAGTAAAATCGTAAATAACAATGAGCAGTTCTTC.

CDR3 region: CATSSGRDSGANVLTF. The CDR3 DNA follows: TGTGCCACCAGCAGCGGACGGGACTCTGGGGCCAACGTCCTGACTTTC. This chain connects TRBV15 to TRBJ2-6; D possibly corresponds to TRBD2 (5 bases). V was trimmed by 3 bases and J by 0 bases, leaving 9 bases between them. CDR3 length: 16 amino acids. Germline values: CDR1 LNHNV, CDR2 YYDKDF (reference sequence).

V usage is TRBV5-4 and J usage is TRBJ1-2; possible D gene TRBD1, 6 bases. Deletions cut 1 base from V and 0 bases from J, with 10 bases between. This CDR3 is 15 amino acids long. Germline loops: CDR1 SGHNT, CDR2 YYREEE (reference sequence). CDR3 in amino acids: CASSLSGDSNYGYTF. In DNA, the CDR3 is TGTGCCAGCAGCTTGTCAGGGGATTCTAACTATGGCTACACCTTC.

The CDR3 is CASSARTGPNTEAFF. DNA of the CDR3: TGTGCCAGCAGCGCAAGGACAGGGCCGAACACTGAAGCTTTCTTT. V usage is TRBV7-8 and J usage is TRBJ1-1; 8 bases are a match to TRBD1. The CDR3 loop spans 15 amino acids. The germline CDR1 and CDR2 sequences are SGHVS and FQNEAQ. V trimming: 5 bases; J trimming: 1 base; junction bases outside the gene matches: 6. Variable domain in full (rest from reference TRBV7-8 and TRBJ1-1): GAGVSQSPRYKVAKRGQDVALRCDPISGHVSLFWYQQALGQGPEFLTYFQNEAQLDKSGLPSDRFFAERPEGSVSTLKIQRTQQEDSAVYLCASSARTGPNTEAFFGQGTRLTVV.

The gene calls are TRBV28 and TRBJ2-7, with D possibly matching TRBD1 (7 bases). V gave up 4 bases and J gave up 2 bases, with 15 bases separating them. The CDR3 spans 15 residues. Per the germline V gene, CDR1 is MDHEN and CDR2 is SYDVKM. DNA for the CDR3: TGTGCCAGCAGTTACAGGGGCCGGGGGACCTACGAGCAGTACTTC. The encoded protein is CASSYRGRGTYEQYF.

V is TRBV21-1 and J is TRBJ1-2. TRBV21-1 is labeled a pseudogene. This CDR3 region has 16 residues. This chain's CDR3 is CASGGCQSGGNYGYTF. The DNA of the CDR3 is TGTGCCAGCGGTGGGTGCCAGAGTGGGGGGAACTATGGCTACACCTTC.

The rearrangement uses TRBV6-1 and TRBJ2-3, with 11 bases identical to TRBD2. Germline CDR1 is MNHNS and CDR2 is SASEGT. V lost 4 bases and J lost 1; bases outside the gene matches: 10. CDR3 size: 18 residues. CDR3 nucleotides: TGTGCCAGCAGTGGGACTAGCGGGCGGGGTTATGGCACAGATACGCAGTATTTT. It translates to CASSGTSGRGYGTDTQYF.

The chain has TRBV11-3 and TRBJ2-7, with a weak D call TRBD1 (6 bases). Germline V gene lookup returns CDR1 SGHNT and CDR2 YENEEA. The germline V and J ends were trimmed by 4 bases and 6 bases, with 13 bases remaining between them. The CDR3 sequence is 13 residues long. CDR3 sequence: CASSSGHLSEQYF. As DNA, the CDR3 is TGTGCCAGCAGCTCGGGACATCTCTCCGAGCAGTACTTC.

CDR3 sequence reads: CSVAQGANYEQYF. The CDR3, as DNA: TGCAGCGTTGCACAGGGGGCAAACTACGAGCAGTACTTC. J is TRBJ2-7 and V is TRBV29-1, with 9 bases matching TRBD1. Trimming at V came to 4 bases and at J to 3 bases, leaving 4 bases not matched to a gene. Germline CDR1 is SQVTM and CDR2 is ANQGSEA. This CDR3 contains 13 residues.

The chain uses TRBV5-1 and TRBJ1-1; TRBD1 agrees at 11 bases. Losses at the gene ends were 4 bases for V and 4 bases for J; bases not matched to a gene: 6. The CDR3 is 15 residues long. Germline V gives CDR1 SGHRS, CDR2 YFSETQ. The CDR3 loop reads CASSTRTGGVTEAFF. CDR3 sequence (DNA): TGCGCCAGCAGCACTCGGACAGGGGGCGTCACTGAAGCTTTCTTT.

This chain links TRBV6-5 with TRBJ2-1, with unresolved D. The CDR3 sequence is 12 residues long. CDR1 and CDR2 (germline): MNHEY, SVGAGI. V was trimmed by 0 bases and J by 8 bases, leaving 5 bases between them. The CDR3 sequence: CASSYSSDEQFF. The CDR3 DNA is TGTGCCAGCAGTTACTCGTCGGATGAGCAGTTCTTC.

The chain recombines TRBV28 with TRBJ2-3; 9 nucleotides match TRBD1. The CDR3 loop spans 15 amino acids. Per germline, CDR1 MDHEN and CDR2 SYDVKM. Losses at the gene ends were 4 bases for V and 4 bases for J; bases not matched to a gene: 6. In nucleotides, the CDR3 is TGTGCCAGCAGTTCACAGGGGGCGTCCCCAGATACGCAGTATTTT. Its translation: CASSSQGASPDTQYF.

DNA of the CDR3: TGTGCCAGCAGCTTACGCACGGCGGTCCTAACTGAAGCTTTCTTT. It yields the protein CASSLRTAVLTEAFF. The rearrangement joins TRBV13 to TRBJ1-1; D gene unclear. Germline V gene data show CDR1 as PRHDT and CDR2 as FYEKMQ (reference sequence). The CDR3 spans 15 residues. The V end was cut by 2 bases, the J end by 5 bases, with 15 bases between.

The chain links TRBV28 to TRBJ2-7; D is possibly TRBD1 (5 bases). Trimming removed 6 bases at V and 2 bases at J, with 14 bases between. The CDR3 has 14 residues. The germline gives CDR1 MDHEN, CDR2 SYDVKM. For the CDR3, the DNA is TGTGCCAGCAGCGGCGACAGCCCTACCTACGAGCAGTACTTC. This gives the protein CASSGDSPTYEQYF.

Concerning this clone itself: Other DNA sequences in the same sample also yield this CDR3. The chain uses TRBV28 and TRBJ1-1, with D unclear. Trimming cost V 7 bases and J 2 bases, with 5 bases left between them. The CDR3 has 11 amino acids. Looked up from germline, CDR1 is MDHEN and CDR2 is SYDVKM. The CDR3 reads CASTVNTEAFF. The DNA of the CDR3 is TGTGCCAGCACCGTAAACACTGAAGCTTTCTTT.

The chain recombines TRBV2 with TRBJ2-5; D might be TRBD1 (5 bases). The CDR3 runs 15 residues. Germline V gives CDR1 SNHLY, CDR2 FYNNEI. V was clipped by 2 bases and J by 1 base, with 11 bases between them. The CDR3 DNA reads TGTGCCAGCAGTGAATTTACAGGCGTCCAAGAGACCCAGTACTTC. Translated, it gives CASSEFTGVQETQYF. The entire variable domain, with the rest obtained from reference TRBV2 and TRBJ2-5, is as follows: EPEVTQTPSHQVTQMGQEVILRCVPISNHLYFYWYRQILGQKVEFLVSFYNNEISEKSEIFDDQFSVERPDGSNFTLKIRSTKLEDSAMYFCASSEFTGVQETQYFGPGTRLLVL.

The CDR3 DNA sequence: TGTGCCAGCTCACCTGGCCTTTTGCCCACCGGGGAGCTGTTTTTT. Protein sequence: CASSPGLLPTGELFF. The rearrangement uses TRBV18 and TRBJ2-2; D unclear. Germline V gene lookup returns CDR1 KGHSH and CDR2 LQKENI. The CDR3 contains 15 residues. V dropped 3 bases and J dropped 4 bases, with 12 bases sitting between them.